These 21 T cell receptor beta chains were sequenced from one sample in a study of T-cell reconstitution after alpha-beta-depleted transplantation in children. Molecular barcoding with unique molecular identifiers was used for the TCRbeta library. A single record per CDR3 protein comes from TCRdb applying MiXCR to the PCR reads. Of about 980,000 distinct CDR3 sequences in the sample, about 29% are singletons; the top ten hold about 28%. Sequences were derived from PBMCs, mostly from graft donor cells, sampled 360 days after TCRalphabeta/CD19-depleted stem cell transplant. Receptors were obtained from a boy under three years old who had a stem cell transplant for SCID, so the T cells may come from the graft donor.

The V and J genes are TRBV4-1 and TRBJ2-3; D is perhaps TRBD2 (7 bases). This CDR3 is built from 17 residues. Germline V gene sequence: CDR1 MGHRA, CDR2 YSYEKL. V dropped 0 bases and J dropped 2 bases, with 15 bases sitting between them. The CDR3 DNA reads as TGCGCCAGCAGCCAAGATATCGGCGGGGGCCTCACAGATACGCAGTATTTT. Translating gives CASSQDIGGGLTDTQYF.

The J gene is TRBJ1-1, the V gene TRBV12-3 or TRBV12-4; D is ambiguous. CDR3 length: 15 residues. The V gene lost 8 bases and the J gene lost 3 bases, with 19 bases spanning the gap. CDR3 sequence: CASLASPYGDTEAFF. CDR3 nucleotide sequence: TGTGCCAGCCTGGCCTCCCCTTACGGGGACACTGAAGCTTTCTTT.

The chain joins TRBV5-6 to TRBJ2-6; D unresolved. CDR3 length equals 17 residues. Germline loops: CDR1 SGHDT, CDR2 YYEEEE. Trimming removed 2 bases at V and 0 bases at J, with 12 bases between. In nucleotides, the CDR3 is TGTGCCAGCAGCTTTGTGTCGCGGCCCTCTGGGGCCAACGTCCTGACTTTC. Amino acid sequence: CASSFVSRPSGANVLTF. Together with reference TRBV5-6 and TRBJ2-6, the CDR3 gives the full variable domain: DAGVTQSPTHLIKTRGQQVTLRCSPKSGHDTVSWYQQALGQGPQFIFQYYEEEERQRGNFPDRFSGHQFPNYSSELNVNALLLGDSALYLCASSFVSRPSGANVLTFGAGSRLTVL.

V and J are TRBV27 and TRBJ2-7; 9 bases agree with TRBD2. This CDR3 contains 15 residues. Germline CDR1 is MNHEY and CDR2 is SMNVEV (reference sequence). V lost 0 bases to trimming and J lost 2 bases; unmatched junction nucleotides: 2. DNA of the CDR3: TGTGCCAGCAGTTTATCAGGGACTAGCCCCTACGAGCAGTACTTC. It codes for CASSLSGTSPYEQYF.

This rearrangement joins TRBV28 to TRBJ2-7; D might be TRBD1 (5 bases). Germline-derived CDR1 and CDR2 are MDHEN and SYDVKM. V was clipped by 3 bases and J by 2 bases, with 11 bases between them. The CDR3 loop spans 14 amino acids. CDR3 region: CASSFLDSPYEQYF. CDR3 nucleotides: TGTGCCAGCAGTTTCCTCGACAGCCCCTACGAGCAGTACTTC. The variable domain in full, completed from reference TRBV28 and TRBJ2-7, reads DVKVTQSSRYLVKRTGEKVFLECVQDMDHENMFWYRQDPGLGLRLIYFSYDVKMKEKGDIPEGYSVSREKKERFSLILESASTNQTSMYLCASSFLDSPYEQYFGPGTRLTVT.

The V and J genes are TRBV12-3 or TRBV12-4 and TRBJ2-1, with D maybe TRBD2 (6 bases). This CDR3 spans 15 amino acids. V lost 3 bases, J lost 3 bases, and 12 bases lay in between. The CDR3 reads CASSFYGGFYNEQFF. The CDR3 DNA reads TGTGCCAGCAGTTTTTACGGGGGTTTCTACAATGAGCAGTTCTTC.

The V and J genes are TRBV18 and TRBJ2-7; D perhaps matches TRBD1 (5 bases). Germline lookup yields CDR1 KGHSH and CDR2 LQKENI. Trimming removed 0 bases at V and 0 bases at J, with 12 bases between. There are 16 residues in the CDR3. The chain's CDR3 is CASSPPTVRPSYEQYF. DNA for the CDR3: TGTGCCAGCTCACCACCGACAGTACGACCCTCCTACGAGCAGTACTTC.

This clonotype has just a few counts. The genes are TRBV5-1 and TRBJ2-1; tentatively, D is TRBD1 or TRBD2 (5 bases each). V lost 4 bases, J lost 6 bases, and 17 bases lay in between. CDR1 is SGHRS, CDR2 YFSETQ, per germline. This CDR3 has 15 residues. The CDR3 reads CASSPGPLSPNEQFF. DNA for the CDR3: TGCGCCAGCAGCCCGGGACCCCTGAGTCCCAATGAGCAGTTCTTC.

This chain uses TRBV10-3 with TRBJ2-1, with D possibly being TRBD2 (5 bases). The CDR3 runs 15 residues. Germline values: CDR1 ENHRY, CDR2 SYGVKD. The V gene lost 6 bases and the J gene lost 0 bases, with 12 bases spanning the gap. The CDR3 DNA reads as TGTGCCATCAGAGGACTGACGGACTCCTACAATGAGCAGTTCTTC. Its translation: CAIRGLTDSYNEQFF.

This clonotype has more than one count but fewer than ten. The chain links TRBV27 to TRBJ2-7; 11 nucleotides agree with TRBD2. In germline, CDR1 is MNHEY, CDR2 SMNVEV (reference sequence). This CDR3 has 18 amino acids. Trimming cost V 3 bases and J 0 bases; bases outside gene matches: 10. The CDR3 here is CASSFQSASGGPSYEQYF. The CDR3 coding sequence is TGTGCCAGCAGTTTTCAGTCCGCTAGCGGGGGGCCCTCCTACGAGCAGTACTTC.

The chain links TRBV12-3 or TRBV12-4 to TRBJ2-1, with D unresolved. V lost 7 bases to trimming and J lost 10 bases, with 11 bases between them. The CDR3 spans 11 residues. For the CDR3, the DNA is TGTGCCAGCACCCTTAACTGGGAGCAGTTCTTC. Protein: CASTLNWEQFF.

The chain couples TRBV12-3 or TRBV12-4 to TRBJ1-2; 8 positions agree with TRBD1. V shed 4 bases and J 4 bases; nucleotides not matched to a gene: 8. The CDR3 has 15 amino acids. The CDR3 nucleotides are TGTGCCAGCAGTTCCGCCTTTGGGACAGGCTATGGCTACACCTTC. This encodes CASSSAFGTGYGYTF.

In this sample, this clonotype turned up a few times. J is TRBJ2-1 and V is TRBV5-1, with TRBD2 identical over 12 bases. The J segment lost 13 bases and the V segment lost 3 bases, leaving 2 bases of the junction unmatched. The CDR3 has 12 amino acids. The germline gives CDR1 SGHRS, CDR2 YFSETQ. The CDR3 nucleotides read TGCGCCAGCAGCTCTAGCGGGGGGGTACAGTTCTTC. Translating gives CASSSSGGVQFF.

This clonotype was seen at least ten times. This chain uses TRBV5-1 with TRBJ2-1, with TRBD2 identical over 8 bases. The junction had 7 bases not matched to a gene; V was cut back by 4 bases and J by 1 base. This CDR3 is built from 16 residues. Germline V gene data show CDR1 as SGHRS and CDR2 as YFSETQ. CDR3 in DNA: TGCGCCAGCAGCCCCCGACTAGCGAGTTCCTACAATGAGCAGTTCTTC. Its protein is CASSPRLASSYNEQFF.

This clonotype was detected only a few times. This chain links TRBV20-1 with TRBJ2-1, with TRBD1 identical over 7 bases. Germline V gene data show CDR1 as DFQATT and CDR2 as SNEGSKA (reference sequence). J was trimmed by 7 bases and V by 3 bases; bases with no gene match: 12. The CDR3 length is 15 residues. The CDR3 is CSARVGTADGNEQFF. CDR3 in DNA: TGCAGTGCTAGGGTGGGGACAGCAGATGGTAATGAGCAGTTCTTC.

This clonotype showed up just a few times. The chain has TRBV9 and TRBJ1-5; D perhaps matches TRBD1 (6 bases). CDR1 SGDLS and CDR2 YYNGEE come from the germline V gene. The V end was cut by 0 bases, the J end by 6 bases, with 10 bases between. CDR3 length equals 14 residues. DNA for the CDR3: TGTGCCAGCAGCGTAGGGGAGGGGGGTCAGCCCCAGCATTTT. The encoded protein is CASSVGEGGQPQHF.

The genes are TRBV27 and TRBJ1-1; a weak D match, TRBD1 (5 bases). Germline values: CDR1 MNHEY, CDR2 SMNVEV (reference sequence). V gave up 2 bases and J gave up 4 bases, with 17 bases separating them. The CDR3 covers 16 residues. CDR3 nucleotides: TGTGCCAGCAGTTTAATCGTGGGGGGGGTGAGCACTGAAGCTTTCTTT. Translation gives CASSLIVGGVSTEAFF.

The chain uses TRBV7-2 and TRBJ2-1; the D gene is possibly TRBD2 (6 bases). V lost 2 bases, J lost 4 bases, and 12 bases lay in between. Germline-derived CDR1 and CDR2 are SGHTA and FQGNSA. The CDR3 consists of 15 residues. CDR3 sequence (DNA): TGTGCCAGCAGCTTATTCGCTAGCGAGTACAATGAGCAGTTCTTC. This sequence encodes CASSLFASEYNEQFF.

The rearrangement joins TRBV28 to TRBJ1-4; possible D gene TRBD1, 6 bases. Trimming shortened V by 5 bases and J by 5 bases, and 12 bases separated the two germline ends. The CDR3 sequence is 14 residues long. CDR1 is MDHEN and CDR2 is SYDVKM in the germline V gene. The CDR3 loop reads CASSGDRPNEKLFF. CDR3 coding DNA: TGTGCCAGCAGTGGTGACAGGCCGAATGAAAAACTGTTTTTT.

The J gene is TRBJ1-2, the V gene TRBV20-1, with 7 bases that match TRBD1. Looked up from germline, CDR1 is DFQATT and CDR2 is SNEGSKA (reference sequence). J lost 3 bases, V lost 5 bases, and 3 bases had no gene match. CDR3 length equals 12 residues. CDR3 nucleotide sequence: TGCAGTGCTGACAGGGAGCACTATGGCTACACCTTC. Its protein is CSADREHYGYTF.

This clonotype was counted between two and nine times. The J gene is TRBJ2-7, the V gene TRBV4-3; D may be TRBD1 (6 bases). Per germline, CDR1 LGHNA and CDR2 YSLEER. This CDR3 has 14 residues. Trimming took off 2 bases at V and 3 bases at J, with 11 bases between the two ends. This CDR3 reads CASSQFSDSYEQYF. Here the CDR3 DNA reads TGCGCCAGCAGCCAATTCTCGGACAGCTACGAGCAGTACTTC.